This T cell receptor (beta chain) was profiled in a study of Ad26.COV2.S vaccination and SARS-CoV-2 variants. In the study overall: Of the COV1001 trial arms, the Ad26.COV2.S arm included the donor. General study points: Measurement of non-spike TCR breadth gave similar results in vaccine and placebo recipients.

Turning to this clone: The antigen is unknown.

Sample treatment: roughly 19 received Ad26.COV2.S at low or high dose, single or two shots; about 5 received placebo; per-sample allocation not given. Specimens were obtained on day 63 following the first vaccine or placebo injection. Here immunoSEQ multiplex PCR was the method, and the copy in TCRdb shows in-frame clones only, minus some. The sample consists of some 350,000 clones, around 84% of them appearing once. The V end lost 5 bases, the J end lost 3 bases, and 16 bases lay between the germline ends. This CDR3 has 15 residues. Germline CDR1 is SGHKS and CDR2 is YYEKEE (reference sequence). This clonotype was sampled from a person between 18 and 65 years old who received the Ad26.COV2.S COVID-19 vaccine or a placebo. Sequences were derived from peripheral blood, sampled in a trial of Ad26.COV2.S vaccine versus placebo. This chain links TRBV5-5 with TRBJ2-3; D is possibly TRBD1 (6 bases). CDR3 protein: CASRLLDSGTDTQYF. The CDR3 DNA reads as TGTGCCAGCAGGCTATTGGACAGTGGAACAGATACGCAGTATTTT.